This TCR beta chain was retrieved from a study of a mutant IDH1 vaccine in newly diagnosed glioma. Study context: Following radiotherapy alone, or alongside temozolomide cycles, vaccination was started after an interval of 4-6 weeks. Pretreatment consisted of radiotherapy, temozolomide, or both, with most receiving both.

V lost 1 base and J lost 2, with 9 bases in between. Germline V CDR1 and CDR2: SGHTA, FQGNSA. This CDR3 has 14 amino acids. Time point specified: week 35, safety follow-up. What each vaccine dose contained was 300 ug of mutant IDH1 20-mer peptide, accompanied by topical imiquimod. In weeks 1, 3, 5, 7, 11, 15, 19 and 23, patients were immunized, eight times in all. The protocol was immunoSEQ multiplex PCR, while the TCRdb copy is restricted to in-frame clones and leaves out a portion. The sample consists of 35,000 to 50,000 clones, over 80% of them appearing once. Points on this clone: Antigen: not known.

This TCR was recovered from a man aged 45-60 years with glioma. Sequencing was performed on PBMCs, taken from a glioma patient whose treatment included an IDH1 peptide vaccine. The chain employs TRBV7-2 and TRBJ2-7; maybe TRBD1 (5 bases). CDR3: CASSLVPGPYEQYF. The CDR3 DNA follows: TGTGCCAGCAGCTTAGTTCCAGGGCCCTACGAGCAGTACTTC.